This entry is about one T cell receptor beta chain. Its matching antigen is unknown. Through a sample-barcoded 5' primer and a J-beta primer mix, a second PCR was run for 7 to 11 cycles. TCRdb fed the 5' RACE reads into MiXCR, producing one record per CDR3 protein. Seen here are around 1,000,000 distinct CDR3 sequences, about 23% observed once, and the top ten hold approximately 0.79%. The entry originates in a study of blood T cells in healthy people across ages. Study-level results: Long-lived donors had more naive CD4+ cells and higher diversity than aged donors. Underestimates were what the diversity estimates from one million T cells were considered to be.

The CDR3 length is 14 residues. V dropped 3 bases and J dropped 4 bases, with 13 bases sitting between them. Germline lookup yields CDR1 SGDLS and CDR2 YYNGEE. This same sample was also part of a study on T cells of mothers and their children. That work states: Mothers yielded over 8.5 million CDR3 reads, children some 3 million each.

Sequenced: blood. The receptor was derived from a girl aged 2-9 years in good health. This chain connects TRBV9 to TRBJ1-2, with D possibly matching TRBD1 (6 bases). DNA for the CDR3: TGTGCCAGCAGCGCGAACACAGGGTCCTATGGCTACACCTTC. It encodes CASSANTGSYGYTF.